This paragraph reports one T cell receptor (beta chain). Its antigen remains unknown. At one end the junction does not follow the germline gene, possibly because of a read error. The sample comes from a study of T cells in Graves' hyperthyroidism and ophthalmopathy. Study information: Peripheral blood was taken when the disease was first diagnosed, before any treatment began. General study findings and limits: Model output signaled ophthalmopathy a median about 6.3 months ahead of onset.

Exclusions: uncontrolled infection, other autoimmune disease, pregnancy, lactation. Diagnoses used clinical symptoms, serum thyroxine and TRAb, thyroid ultrasound and orbital computed tomography. Researchers took RNA transcripts and amplified the TCR beta CDR3 regions from them. HTBI primers were employed in a first-round RT-PCR of the TCR CDR3. One entry per CDR3 protein, called by TCRdb with MiXCR from the multiplex PCR reads. The top ten hold 5% to 6% of the sample, which has around 450,000 distinct CDR3 sequences, roughly 13% seen once. Germline CDR1 and CDR2: SGDLS and YYNGEE. This CDR3 is 17 amino acids long.

Material: blood. The receptor was isolated from a woman under 30 with Graves' hyperthyroidism. J is TRBJ1-1 and V is TRBV9, with D maybe TRBD1 (6 bases). The CDR3 loop reads CASSPPPQGQTRAEASF. The CDR3, as DNA: TGTGCCAGCAGCCCGCCACCACAGGGACAAACACGCGCGGAAGCTTCCTTT.